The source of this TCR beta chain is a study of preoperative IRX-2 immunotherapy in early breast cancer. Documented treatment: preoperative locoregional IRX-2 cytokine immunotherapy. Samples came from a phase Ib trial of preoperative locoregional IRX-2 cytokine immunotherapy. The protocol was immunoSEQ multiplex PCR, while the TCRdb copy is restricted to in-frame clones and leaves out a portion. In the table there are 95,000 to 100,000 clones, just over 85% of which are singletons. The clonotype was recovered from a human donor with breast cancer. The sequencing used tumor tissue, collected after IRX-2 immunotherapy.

CDR3 DNA sequence: TGTGCCAGTCAGATGGGGAATGAGCAGTTCTTC. It encodes CASQMGNEQFF. The V call is TRBV19, the J call TRBJ2-1; D is ambiguous. Trimming took off 8 bases at V and 7 bases at J, with 9 bases between the two ends. The CDR3 loop spans 11 amino acids. Germline V gene sequence: CDR1 LNHDA, CDR2 SQIVND (reference sequence).